This T cell receptor (beta chain) was obtained from a study of T cells in Graves' hyperthyroidism and ophthalmopathy. Per the germline V gene, CDR1 is MDHEN and CDR2 is SYDVKM. The CDR3 sequence is 15 residues long. V lost 6 bases to trimming and J lost 0 bases; unmatched junction nucleotides: 6. Amplification of TCR beta CDR3 regions was performed using RNA transcripts as template. First-round RT-PCR targeting the TCR CDR3 was performed with the HTBI primer set. MiXCR, applied by TCRdb to the multiplex PCR reads, yields one record per CDR3 protein. The sample contains hundreds of thousands of distinct CDR3 sequences, 14% of which appear only once. This clonotype has a count of ten or more.

The sequencing input was blood. The rearrangement links TRBV28 to TRBJ2-7, with 9 positions matching TRBD1. The sequence was collected from a young woman with Graves' hyperthyroidism. The CDR3 loop is CASSWTGVSSYEQYF. The DNA of the CDR3 is TGTGCCAGCAGCTGGACAGGGGTAAGCTCCTACGAGCAGTACTTC.